This entry describes one T cell receptor beta chain. The antigen remains unidentified. The time point denotes: cycle 4 day 1 (C4D1), after more than 5 weeks of nivolumab. Every one of the patients relapsed after autologous stem cell transplantation (brentuximab vedotin exposure was variable). Magnetic negative selection of thawed PBMCs yielded the CD8+ T cells. The data stem from a study of PD-1 blockade in classical Hodgkin lymphoma. Study-level findings and limits: Relative to healthy donors, newly diagnosed patients reportedly had lower baseline TCR diversity, which was reported as lower still in relapsed/refractory patients.

The CDR3 loop spans 13 amino acids. The germline V and J ends were trimmed by 8 bases and 0 bases, with 11 bases remaining between them. Germline V lookup: CDR1 MNHEY, CDR2 SMNVEV (reference sequence). Sequenced by immunoSEQ multiplex PCR; TCRdb stores in-frame clones only, minus some. The sample consists of approximately 14,000 clones, about nine tenths of them appearing once. This TCR derives from a human donor with classical Hodgkin lymphoma. The sample was CD8+ T cells from blood, taken before the fourth cycle of nivolumab. V is TRBV27 and J is TRBJ2-7; tentative D call: TRBD2 (6 bases). As DNA, the CDR3 is TGTGCCAGCGGCCAGGGAGGCTCCTACGAGCAGTACTTC. Translated: CASGQGGSYEQYF.